This TCR beta chain was identified in a study of blood T cell repertoires in COVID-19. Background on the study: Both acute and convalescent COVID-19 samples were obtained from the United States, Italy and Spain.

The CDR3 length is 13 residues. Germline loops: CDR1 ENHRY, CDR2 SYGVKD. V gave up 5 bases and J gave up 2 bases, with 9 bases separating them. Measured with immunoSEQ multiplex PCR; TCRdb has only the in-frame clones, and not every one. The table has 60,000 to 75,000 clones, 76% seen once; the top ten hold about 47%. The rearrangement joins TRBV10-3 to TRBJ1-1, with D perhaps matching TRBD1 (6 bases). This TCR was recovered from a woman of 80 years or more with acute or convalescent COVID-19. The specimen was peripheral blood. The CDR3 here is CAISQGLNTEAFF. The CDR3 DNA is TGTGCCATCAGTCAGGGGCTTAACACTGAAGCTTTCTTT.